The 21 T cell receptor beta chains listed next were all sequenced from one sample in a study of T cell responses to AZD1222 COVID-19 vaccine. The table came from immunoSEQ multiplex PCR; TCRdb's copy has only in-frame clones and leaves some out. The table includes about 80,000 clones, over 75% detected once. The source was peripheral blood, collected 28 days after the second AZD1222 dose. These receptors originate from an adult who received the AZD1222 COVID-19 vaccine.

V is TRBV28 and J is TRBJ1-1, with D tentatively TRBD1 (5 bases). CDR3 length equals 14 residues. The ends were cut back, 3 bases at V and 4 bases at J, with 12 bases in the middle. Germline-derived CDR1 and CDR2 are MDHEN and SYDVKM. CDR3 bases: TGTGCCAGCAGTTTCCTCACTGACAGCACTGAAGCTTTCTTT. Translating it yields CASSFLTDSTEAFF.

This chain connects TRBV28 to TRBJ1-2; tentatively, D is TRBD1 (6 bases). Germline values: CDR1 MDHEN, CDR2 SYDVKM. The CDR3 spans 19 residues. Trimming pared 3 bases from V and 0 bases from J, leaving 23 bases between. The CDR3 sequence: CASSLGVRRQDGSNYGYTF. In DNA form, the CDR3 reads TGTGCCAGCAGTTTGGGCGTTAGAAGACAGGACGGATCTAACTATGGCTACACCTTC.

This chain joins TRBV7-8 and TRBJ2-7; D not resolved. There are 14 residues in the CDR3. V lost 1 base, J lost 5 bases, and 12 bases lay in between. CDR1 and CDR2 (germline): SGHVS, FQNEAQ. CDR3 residues: CASSLVGQRHEQYF. The CDR3 DNA follows: TGTGCCAGCAGCTTAGTTGGCCAAAGGCACGAGCAGTACTTC. Together with reference TRBV7-8 and TRBJ2-7, the CDR3 gives the full variable domain: GAGVSQSPRYKVAKRGQDVALRCDPISGHVSLFWYQQALGQGPEFLTYFQNEAQLDKSGLPSDRFFAERPEGSVSTLKIQRTQQEDSAVYLCASSLVGQRHEQYFGPGTRLTVT.

This clone has just a few counts. The genes are TRBV25-1 and TRBJ1-6; D might be TRBD1 (5 bases). The length of the CDR3 is 15 residues. V lost 7 bases and J lost 5, with 15 bases in between. The germline V gene encodes CDR1 MGHDK and CDR2 SYGVNS. DNA for the CDR3: TGTGCCAGCACCGCTTCAGGGACGAATAATTCACCCCTCCACTTT. Translated, it gives CASTASGTNNSPLHF.

With regard to this clone: Sequence at one end of the junction differs from germline and may be a read error. The chain couples TRBV3-1 (or the pseudogene TRBV3-2) to TRBJ1-4; TRBD1 is a possible D gene (6 bases). The germline CDR1 and CDR2 sequences are LGHDT and YNNKEL (reference sequence). The CDR3 contains 14 residues. The CDR3 DNA reads as TGTGCCAGCACCCAAGCGGGGGGCGACGAAAAACTGTTTTTT. Its protein product is CASTQAGGDEKLFF.

The CDR3 is CASSLGSGETQETQYF. The CDR3 DNA is TGCGCCAGCAGCTTGGGTAGCGGGGAAACCCAAGAGACCCAGTACTTC. V usage is TRBV5-1 and J usage is TRBJ2-5, with TRBD2 matching over 8 bases. With 0 bases clipped from V and 1 base from J, the junction kept 5 bases outside the gene matches. This CDR3 comprises 16 residues. Per the germline V gene, CDR1 is SGHRS and CDR2 is YFSETQ.

CDR3 region: CASSRGIGGNTEAFF. As DNA, the CDR3 is TGTGCCAGTAGCAGGGGGATCGGGGGGAACACTGAAGCTTTCTTT. The chain employs TRBV19 and TRBJ1-1; 7 bases are a match to TRBD1. CDR1 and CDR2 (germline): LNHDA, SQIVND (reference sequence). This CDR3 has 15 amino acids. V was clipped by 6 bases and J by 1 base; unmatched bases: 8.

This rearrangement joins TRBV6-5 to TRBJ2-1; D could derive from TRBD1 or TRBD2 (6 bases each). The CDR3 runs 14 residues. Between the trimmed V and J ends, which lost 4 bases and 5 bases, there was a span of 12 bases. Germline CDR1 and CDR2: MNHEY and SVGAGI. The CDR3 DNA reads TGTGCCAGCAGTTTGGGGGGCATGAACAATGAGCAGTTCTTC. This gives the protein CASSLGGMNNEQFF.

The chain is built from TRBV2 and TRBJ1-5; TRBD1 matches at 9 bases. This CDR3 contains 14 residues. Germline trimming cut 7 bases from V and 10 bases from J; bases unmatched to any gene: 11. CDR1 SNHLY and CDR2 FYNNEI come from the germline V gene. The CDR3 loop is CASIGTGRGEPQHF. The CDR3 DNA follows: TGTGCCAGCATAGGGACAGGGCGTGGAGAACCCCAGCATTTT.

CDR3 protein: CASSELGGAGGNEQFF. The DNA of the CDR3 is TGTGCCAGCAGTGAATTGGGGGGGGCCGGTGGGAATGAGCAGTTCTTC. The chain has TRBV6-1 and TRBJ2-1; tentative D call: TRBD2 (7 bases). Germline-derived CDR1 and CDR2 are MNHNS and SASEGT. V was shortened by 2 bases and J by 7 bases, with 18 bases between the two germline ends. The length of the CDR3 is 16 residues.

This chain links TRBV29-1 with TRBJ1-1, with no clear D. Germline CDR1 is SQVTM and CDR2 is ANQGSEA. CDR3 size: 14 residues. The V and J ends lost 5 bases and 1 base respectively, with 14 bases between them. The CDR3 DNA reads as TGCAGCGTTTTGGGGTTTTCTGGGAACACTGAAGCTTTCTTT. Encoded protein: CSVLGFSGNTEAFF.

This sequence joins TRBV19 and TRBJ1-2; D is uncertain. Trimming removed 3 bases from V and 4 bases from J, with 12 bases in between. The length of the CDR3 is 14 residues. Germline V CDR1 and CDR2: LNHDA, SQIVND (reference sequence). This CDR3 is CASSMIPRSYGYTF. The CDR3 coding sequence is TGTGCCAGTAGTATGATCCCCAGGTCCTATGGCTACACCTTC.

CDR3 in DNA: TGTGCCAGAAGCTGTGGGACAGGGGGCAAGACCGGGGAGCTGTTTTTT. Its translation is CARSCGTGGKTGELFF. The chain recombines TRBV5-3 with TRBJ2-2; 12 nucleotides align to TRBD1. TRBV5-3 is an ORF; its function is uncertain. The CDR3 is 16 amino acids. The ends lost 3 bases at V and 5 bases at J; junction bases unmatched: 5.

This chain links TRBV6-5 with TRBJ1-2; the match to TRBD1 covers 8 bases. V lost 5 bases to trimming and J lost 4 bases; unmatched junction nucleotides: 9. The CDR3 is made up of 15 amino acids. Germline V CDR1 and CDR2: MNHEY, SVGAGI. The CDR3 region has the DNA TGTGCCAGCAGTAACAGGGGGGTGCTGGTCTATGGCTACACCTTC. Amino acid sequence: CASSNRGVLVYGYTF.

This chain connects TRBV7-8 to TRBJ2-7; D is perhaps TRBD2 (5 bases). Per the germline V gene, CDR1 is SGHVS and CDR2 is FQNEAQ. CDR3 size: 14 residues. The V gene lost 3 bases and the J gene lost 4 bases, with 13 bases spanning the gap. The CDR3 loop reads CASSFPASIYEQYF. The CDR3 DNA is TGTGCCAGCAGCTTTCCCGCTAGCATATACGAGCAGTACTTC.

The chain combines TRBV6-5 with TRBJ2-1, with unresolved D. Trimming left V 10 bases short and J 7 bases short, with 20 bases between. This CDR3 spans 14 amino acids. Looked up from germline, CDR1 is MNHEY and CDR2 is SVGAGI. The CDR3 DNA reads as TGTGCCACTGGTGGGCTTAGAGCCGGTAATGAGCAGTTCTTC. Translation: CATGGLRAGNEQFF.

The CDR3 coding sequence is TGTGCCAGCAGCCAAGAAGCACCTAGCACAGATACGCAGTATTTT. This sequence encodes CASSQEAPSTDTQYF. This chain joins TRBV14 and TRBJ2-3, with D hard to call. The CDR3 runs to 15 residues. Trimming pared 0 bases from V and 0 bases from J, leaving 7 bases between. Germline-derived CDR1 and CDR2 are SGHDN and FVKESK. The full variable domain, in which reference TRBV14 and TRBJ2-3 provide the parts outside the CDR3, is EAGVTQFPSHSVIEKGQTVTLRCDPISGHDNLYWYRRVMGKEIKFLLHFVKESKQDESGMPNNRFLAERTGGTYSTLKVQPAELEDSGVYFCASSQEAPSTDTQYFGPGTRLTVL.

The chain uses TRBV15 and TRBJ1-5; D possibly corresponds to TRBD1 (5 bases). From germline, CDR1 is LNHNV and CDR2 YYDKDF (reference sequence). This CDR3 contains 15 residues. Trimming removed 1 base at V and 6 bases at J, with 13 bases between. The CDR3 is CATSRVGGNVQPQHF. The CDR3 DNA sequence: TGTGCCACCAGCAGAGTCGGGGGGAACGTTCAGCCCCAGCATTTT.

The rearrangement uses TRBV2 and TRBJ2-2, with 7 nucleotides matching TRBD1. There are 14 residues in the CDR3. Germline trimming cut 8 bases from V and 6 bases from J; bases unmatched to any gene: 9. CDR1 SNHLY and CDR2 FYNNEI come from the germline V gene. The DNA for the CDR3 is TGTGCCAGCGGGGGACAGTTAGTTCCCGGGGAGCTGTTTTTT. Its translation: CASGGQLVPGELFF.

This clone was seen just once. The chain uses TRBV5-4 and TRBJ2-7; D not certain. The CDR3 covers 13 residues. Germline V gene lookup returns CDR1 SGHNT and CDR2 YYREEE (reference sequence). V was trimmed by 0 bases and J by 6 bases, leaving 10 bases between them. The CDR3 reads CASSLAFVGEQYF. CDR3 in DNA: TGTGCCAGCAGCTTGGCTTTTGTGGGCGAGCAGTACTTC.

V gene TRBV7-9 combines with J gene TRBJ1-2; 9 nucleotides line up with TRBD1. Germline CDR1 reads SEHNR; CDR2 reads FQNEAQ (reference sequence). The junction had 7 bases not matched to a gene; V was cut back by 3 bases and J by 8 bases. The CDR3 has 14 residues. This CDR3 reads CASSFHRGQSGYTF. CDR3 DNA: TGTGCCAGCAGCTTCCACAGGGGGCAATCGGGCTACACCTTC.